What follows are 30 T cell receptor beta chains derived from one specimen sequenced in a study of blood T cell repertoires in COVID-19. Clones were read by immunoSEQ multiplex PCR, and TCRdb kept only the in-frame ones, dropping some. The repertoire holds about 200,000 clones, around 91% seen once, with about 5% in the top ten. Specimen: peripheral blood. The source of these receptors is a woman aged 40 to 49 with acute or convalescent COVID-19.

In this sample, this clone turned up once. The CDR3 is CASSESQTPVGKLFF. CDR3 sequence (DNA): TGTGCCAGCAGTGAATCGCAGACTCCGGTTGGGAAACTGTTTTTT. The chain has TRBV11-2 and TRBJ1-4; D is unresolved. The CDR3 totals 15 residues. Germline V gives CDR1 SGHAT, CDR2 FQNNGV. V was cut by 6 bases and J by 11 bases, with 22 bases left in between.

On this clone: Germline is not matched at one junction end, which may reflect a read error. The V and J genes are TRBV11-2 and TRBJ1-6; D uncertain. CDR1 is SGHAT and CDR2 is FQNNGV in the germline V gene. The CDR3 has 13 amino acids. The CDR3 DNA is TGTGCCAGCAGCTCGGGGAGTAATTCACCTCTCCACTTT. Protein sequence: CASSSGSNSPLHF.

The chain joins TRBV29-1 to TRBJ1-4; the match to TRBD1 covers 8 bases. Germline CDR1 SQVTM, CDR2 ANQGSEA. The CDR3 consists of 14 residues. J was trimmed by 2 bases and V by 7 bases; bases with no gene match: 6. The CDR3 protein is CSGKSGGTNEKLFF. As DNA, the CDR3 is TGCAGCGGCAAATCAGGGGGCACTAATGAAAAACTGTTTTTT.

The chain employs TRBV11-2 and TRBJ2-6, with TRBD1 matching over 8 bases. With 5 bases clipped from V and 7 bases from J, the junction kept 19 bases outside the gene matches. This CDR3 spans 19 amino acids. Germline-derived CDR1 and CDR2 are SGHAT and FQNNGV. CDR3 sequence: CASSHFRDRSSKAANVLTF. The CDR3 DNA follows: TGTGCCAGCAGCCACTTCAGGGACAGGAGCTCTAAAGCAGCCAACGTCCTGACTTTC.

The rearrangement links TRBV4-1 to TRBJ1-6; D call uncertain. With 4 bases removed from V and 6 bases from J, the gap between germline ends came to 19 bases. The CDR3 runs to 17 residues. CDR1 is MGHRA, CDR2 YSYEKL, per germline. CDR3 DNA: TGCGCCAGCAGCCGCACTACCTACGGTCTGATTAATTCACCCCTCCACTTT. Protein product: CASSRTTYGLINSPLHF.

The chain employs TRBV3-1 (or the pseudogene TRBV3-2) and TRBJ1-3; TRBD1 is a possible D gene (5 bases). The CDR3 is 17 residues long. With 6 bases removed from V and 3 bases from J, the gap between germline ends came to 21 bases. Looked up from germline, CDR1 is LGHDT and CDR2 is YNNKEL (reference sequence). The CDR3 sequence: CASSGLDAGDVGNTIYF. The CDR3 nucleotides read TGTGCCAGCAGTGGTCTTGATGCGGGGGACGTTGGAAACACCATATATTTT.

The CDR3 DNA sequence: TGTGCCAGCAGTTCCGGGGGGAGCACAGATACGCAGTATTTT. Its translation is CASSSGGSTDTQYF. V and J are TRBV27 and TRBJ2-3; 7 bases are shared with TRBD2. Germline V gives CDR1 MNHEY, CDR2 SMNVEV (reference sequence). The ends lost 4 bases at V and 0 bases at J; junction bases unmatched: 1. The CDR3 is 14 amino acids.

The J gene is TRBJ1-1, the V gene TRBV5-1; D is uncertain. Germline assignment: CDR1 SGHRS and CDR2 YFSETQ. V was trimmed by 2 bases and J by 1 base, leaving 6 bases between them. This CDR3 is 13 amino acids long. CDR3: CASSLNRNTEAFF. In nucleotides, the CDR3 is TGCGCCAGCAGCTTAAACAGGAACACTGAAGCTTTCTTT. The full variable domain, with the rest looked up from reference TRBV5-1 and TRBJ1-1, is KAGVTQTPRYLIKTRGQQVTLSCSPISGHRSVSWYQQTPGQGLQFLFEYFSETQRNKGNFPGRFSGRQFSNSRSEMNVSTLELGDSALYLCASSLNRNTEAFFGQGTRLTVV.

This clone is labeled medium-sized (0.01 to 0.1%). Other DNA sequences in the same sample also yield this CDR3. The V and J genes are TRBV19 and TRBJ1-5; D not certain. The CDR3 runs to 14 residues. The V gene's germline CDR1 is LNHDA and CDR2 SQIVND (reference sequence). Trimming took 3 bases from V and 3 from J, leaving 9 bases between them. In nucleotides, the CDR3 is TGTGCCAGTAGTATCGTGTACTCCAATCAGCCCCAGCATTTT. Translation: CASSIVYSNQPQHF.

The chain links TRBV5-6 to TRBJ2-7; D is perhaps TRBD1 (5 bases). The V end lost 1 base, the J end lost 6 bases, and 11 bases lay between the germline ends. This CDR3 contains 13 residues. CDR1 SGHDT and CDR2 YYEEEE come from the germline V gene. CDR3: CASSLSDTREQYV. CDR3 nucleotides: TGTGCCAGCAGCTTGTCGGACACCCGCGAGCAGTACGTC.

In DNA, the CDR3 is TGTGCCAGCAGCACTACTAGCGGGGGAAGGGGGAGCACAGATACGCAGTATTTT. It is translated as CASSTTSGGRGSTDTQYF. The chain uses TRBV9 and TRBJ2-3; TRBD2 matches at 11 bases. The ends lost 4 bases at V and 0 bases at J; junction bases unmatched: 10. This CDR3 contains 18 residues. CDR1 and CDR2 (germline): SGDLS, YYNGEE.

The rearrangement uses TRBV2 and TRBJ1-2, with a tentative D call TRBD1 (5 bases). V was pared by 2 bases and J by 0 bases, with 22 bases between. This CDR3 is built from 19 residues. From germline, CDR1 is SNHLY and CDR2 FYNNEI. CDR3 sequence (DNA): TGTGCCAGCAGTGAATTTTTCTTGCAGGGCGTAAACACTAACTATGGCTACACCTTC. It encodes CASSEFFLQGVNTNYGYTF. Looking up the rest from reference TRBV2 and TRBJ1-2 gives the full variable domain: EPEVTQTPSHQVTQMGQEVILRCVPISNHLYFYWYRQILGQKVEFLVSFYNNEISEKSEIFDDQFSVERPDGSNFTLKIRSTKLEDSAMYFCASSEFFLQGVNTNYGYTFGSGTRLTVV.

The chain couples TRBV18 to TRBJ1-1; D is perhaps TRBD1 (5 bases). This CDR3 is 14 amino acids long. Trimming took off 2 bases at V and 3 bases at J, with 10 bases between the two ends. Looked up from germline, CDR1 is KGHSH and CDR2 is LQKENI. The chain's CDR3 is CASSPGRGYTEAFF. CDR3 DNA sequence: TGTGCCAGCTCACCAGGACGGGGGTACACTGAAGCTTTCTTT.

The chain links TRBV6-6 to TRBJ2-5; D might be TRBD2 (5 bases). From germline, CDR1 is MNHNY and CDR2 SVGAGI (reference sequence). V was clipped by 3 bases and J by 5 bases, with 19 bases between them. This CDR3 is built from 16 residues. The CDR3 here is CASSYLGSGNKETQYF. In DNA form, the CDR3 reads TGTGCCAGCAGTTATTTGGGGTCGGGGAACAAGGAGACCCAGTACTTC.

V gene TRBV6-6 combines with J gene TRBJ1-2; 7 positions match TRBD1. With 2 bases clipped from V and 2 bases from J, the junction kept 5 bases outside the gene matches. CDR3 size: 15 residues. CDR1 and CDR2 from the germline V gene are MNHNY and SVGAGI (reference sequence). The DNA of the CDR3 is TGTGCCAGCAGTTACCAGACAGGGCCCAACTATGGCTACACCTTC. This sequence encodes CASSYQTGPNYGYTF.

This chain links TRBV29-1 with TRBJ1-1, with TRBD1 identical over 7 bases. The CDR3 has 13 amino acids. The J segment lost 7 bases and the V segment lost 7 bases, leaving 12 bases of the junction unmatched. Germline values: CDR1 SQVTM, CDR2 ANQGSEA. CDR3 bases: TGCAGCGGCAGGGGACAGACAAGCTATGAAGCTTTCTTT. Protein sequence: CSGRGQTSYEAFF.

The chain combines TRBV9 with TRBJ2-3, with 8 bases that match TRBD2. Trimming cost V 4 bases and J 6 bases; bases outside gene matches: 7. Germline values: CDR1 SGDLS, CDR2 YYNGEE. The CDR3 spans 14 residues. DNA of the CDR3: TGTGCCAGCAGCACTAGCGGCCGTCTTGATACGCAGTATTTT. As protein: CASSTSGRLDTQYF.

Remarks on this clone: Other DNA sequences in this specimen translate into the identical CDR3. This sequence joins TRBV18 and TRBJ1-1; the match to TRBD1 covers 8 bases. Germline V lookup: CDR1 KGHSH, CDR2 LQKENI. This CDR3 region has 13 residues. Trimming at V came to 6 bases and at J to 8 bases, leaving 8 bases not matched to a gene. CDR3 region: CASSPGQVTEAFF. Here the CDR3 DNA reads TGTGCCAGCTCCCCGGGACAGGTTACCGAAGCTTTCTTT.

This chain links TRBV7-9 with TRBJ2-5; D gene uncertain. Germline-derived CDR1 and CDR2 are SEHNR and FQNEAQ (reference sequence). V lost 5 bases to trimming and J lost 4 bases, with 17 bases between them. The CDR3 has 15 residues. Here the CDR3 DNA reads TGTGCCAGCAGCCCCCCAGGAATAGGTAGAGAGACCCAGTACTTC. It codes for CASSPPGIGRETQYF.

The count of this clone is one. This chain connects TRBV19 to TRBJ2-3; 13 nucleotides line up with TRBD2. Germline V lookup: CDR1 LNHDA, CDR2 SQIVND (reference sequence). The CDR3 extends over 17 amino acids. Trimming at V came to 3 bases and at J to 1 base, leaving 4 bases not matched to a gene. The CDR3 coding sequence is TGTGCCAGTAGTATCGGGACTAGCGGGGTAGGCACAGATACGCAGTATTTT. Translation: CASSIGTSGVGTDTQYF.

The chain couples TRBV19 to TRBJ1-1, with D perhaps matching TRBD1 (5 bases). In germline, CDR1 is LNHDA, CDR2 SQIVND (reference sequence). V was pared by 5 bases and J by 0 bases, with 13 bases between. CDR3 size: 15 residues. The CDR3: CASSHGAGMNTEAFF. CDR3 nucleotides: TGTGCCAGTAGTCACGGAGCAGGGATGAACACTGAAGCTTTCTTT.

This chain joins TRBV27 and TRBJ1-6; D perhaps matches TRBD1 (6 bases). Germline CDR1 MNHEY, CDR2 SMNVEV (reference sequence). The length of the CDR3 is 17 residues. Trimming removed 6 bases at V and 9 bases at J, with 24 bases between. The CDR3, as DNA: TGTGCCAGCAGATTACAACAGGGAACTGTTTTAGGTTCACCCCTCCACTTT. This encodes CASRLQQGTVLGSPLHF.

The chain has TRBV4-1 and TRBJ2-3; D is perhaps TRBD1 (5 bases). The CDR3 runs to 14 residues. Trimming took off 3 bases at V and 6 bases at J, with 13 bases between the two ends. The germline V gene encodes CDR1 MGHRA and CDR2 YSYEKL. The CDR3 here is CASSQIWGADTQYF. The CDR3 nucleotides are TGCGCCAGCAGCCAGATCTGGGGCGCCGATACGCAGTATTTT.

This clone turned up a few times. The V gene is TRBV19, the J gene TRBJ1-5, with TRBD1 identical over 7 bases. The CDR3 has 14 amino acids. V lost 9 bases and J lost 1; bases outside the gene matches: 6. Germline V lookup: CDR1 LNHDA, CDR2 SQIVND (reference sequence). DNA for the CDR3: TGTGCCAGCGGAGGACAGGTGAGCAATCAGCCCCAGCATTTT. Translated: CASGGQVSNQPQHF.

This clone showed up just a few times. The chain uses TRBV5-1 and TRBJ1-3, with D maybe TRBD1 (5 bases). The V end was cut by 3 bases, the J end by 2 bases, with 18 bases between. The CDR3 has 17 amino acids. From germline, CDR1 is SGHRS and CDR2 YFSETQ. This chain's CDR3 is CASSWSNGRDTGNTIYF. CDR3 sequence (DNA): TGCGCCAGCAGCTGGAGTAACGGCAGGGATACTGGAAACACCATATATTTT.

The CDR3: CASSLAKAPGGYTF. The CDR3 coding sequence is TGTGCCAGCAGCTTAGCTAAGGCCCCCGGGGGCTACACCTTC. The chain has TRBV7-2 and TRBJ1-2; no definite D call. V lost 0 bases and J 8 bases, leaving 13 bases between the germline ends. The CDR3 covers 14 residues. Germline assignment: CDR1 SGHTA and CDR2 FQGNSA.

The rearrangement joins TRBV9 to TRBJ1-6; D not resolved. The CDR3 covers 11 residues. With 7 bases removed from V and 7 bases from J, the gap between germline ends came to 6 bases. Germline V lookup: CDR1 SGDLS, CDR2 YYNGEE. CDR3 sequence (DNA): TGTGCCAGCGGGAGGAATTCACCCCTCCACTTT. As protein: CASGRNSPLHF.

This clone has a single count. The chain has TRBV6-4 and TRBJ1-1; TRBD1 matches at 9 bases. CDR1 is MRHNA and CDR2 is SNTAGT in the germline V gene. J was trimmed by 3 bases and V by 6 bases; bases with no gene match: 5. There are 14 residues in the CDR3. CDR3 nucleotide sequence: TGTGCCAGCAGGAAAAGGACAGGGGACACTGAAGCTTTCTTT. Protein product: CASRKRTGDTEAFF.

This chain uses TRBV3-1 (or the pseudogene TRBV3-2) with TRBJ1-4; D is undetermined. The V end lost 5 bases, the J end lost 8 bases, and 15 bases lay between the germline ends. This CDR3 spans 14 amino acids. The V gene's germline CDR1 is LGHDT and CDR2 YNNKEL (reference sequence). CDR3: CASSGPSGREKLFF. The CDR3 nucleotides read TGTGCCAGCAGCGGCCCTTCAGGTCGGGAAAAACTGTTTTTT.

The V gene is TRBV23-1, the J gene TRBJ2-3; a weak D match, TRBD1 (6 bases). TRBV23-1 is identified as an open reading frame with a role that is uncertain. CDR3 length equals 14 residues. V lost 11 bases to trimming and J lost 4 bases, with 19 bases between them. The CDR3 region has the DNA TGCGCCGGGATTTACAGGGTGGGCCCAGATACGCAGTATTTT. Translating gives CAGIYRVGPDTQYF.